A selection of T cell receptor beta chains follows, all from one sample in a study of human versus mouse CDR3 diversity and MHC coevolution. TCRdb's table, derived via immunoSEQ multiplex PCR, lists solely in-frame clones and lacks some. The table includes tens of thousands of clones, around 93% detected once. Sequenced input: naive CD4+ T cells from blood. All receptors derive from a person between 25 and 69 years old in good health. CDR3s include the opening cysteine and the closing phenylalanine or tryptophan. The order of the fields is J gene, D gene, V gene, clone size, CDR3 protein, CDR3 DNA. A D gene is named only where the DNA matches it firmly. Expanded clones are given a class, and other clones once, few, many or no size at all.

j_gene: TRBJ2-1
d_gene: -
v_gene: TRBV6-6
abundance: -
CDR3aa: CASSYLGNEQFF
CDR3nt: TGTGCCAGCAGTTACCTCGGGAATGAGCAGTTCTTC

j_gene: TRBJ2-7
d_gene: -
v_gene: TRBV7-9
abundance: -
CDR3aa: CASSPKPYEQYF
CDR3nt: TGTGCCAGCAGCCCCAAGCCCTACGAGCAGTACTTC

j_gene: TRBJ2-7
d_gene: TRBD1
v_gene: TRBV5-1
abundance: -
CDR3aa: CASSPGQGNEQYF
CDR3nt: TGCGCCAGCAGCCCTGGACAGGGCAACGAGCAGTACTTC

j_gene: TRBJ1-1
d_gene: -
v_gene: TRBV6-5
abundance: -
CDR3aa: CASKTRHTEAFF
CDR3nt: TGTGCCAGCAAGACACGCCACACTGAAGCTTTCTTT

j_gene: TRBJ1-6
d_gene: TRBD1
v_gene: TRBV27
abundance: -
CDR3aa: CASDGQGGSPLHF
CDR3nt: TGTGCCAGCGACGGACAGGGAGGTTCACCCCTCCACTTT

j_gene: TRBJ2-1
d_gene: TRBD2
v_gene: TRBV4-3
abundance: -
CDR3aa: CASSQLLAGGTYNEQFF
CDR3nt: TGCGCCAGCAGCCAGTTACTAGCGGGGGGGACCTACAATGAGCAGTTCTTC

j_gene: TRBJ2-2
d_gene: TRBD2
v_gene: TRBV7-3
abundance: -
CDR3aa: CATGRGGTGELFF
CDR3nt: TGTGCCACGGGGCGGGGGGGCACCGGGGAGCTGTTTTTT

j_gene: TRBJ1-1
d_gene: -
v_gene: TRBV2
abundance: -
CDR3aa: CASTSVQNTEAFF
CDR3nt: TGTGCCAGCACTTCGGTTCAGAACACTGAAGCTTTCTTT

j_gene: TRBJ1-3
d_gene: TRBD1
v_gene: TRBV6-1
abundance: -
CDR3aa: CASSFDRAGNTIYF
CDR3nt: TGTGCCAGCAGTTTCGACAGGGCTGGAAACACCATATATTTT

j_gene: TRBJ2-1
d_gene: -
v_gene: TRBV11-3
abundance: -
CDR3aa: CASSLTGYEQFF
CDR3nt: TGTGCCAGCAGCTTGACGGGGTATGAGCAGTTCTTC

j_gene: TRBJ1-1
d_gene: -
v_gene: TRBV27
abundance: -
CDR3aa: CASRTGYTEAFF
CDR3nt: TGTGCCAGCAGGACGGGTTACACTGAAGCTTTCTTT

j_gene: TRBJ1-1
d_gene: TRBD1
v_gene: TRBV5-1
abundance: -
CDR3aa: CASSKQGARETEAFF
CDR3nt: TGCGCCAGCAGCAAACAGGGGGCGAGAGAAACTGAAGCTTTCTTT

j_gene: TRBJ2-2
d_gene: TRBD2
v_gene: TRBV5-1
abundance: -
CDR3aa: CASSLTSGLVPGELFF
CDR3nt: TGCGCCAGCAGCTTAACTTCGGGACTAGTCCCCGGGGAGCTGTTTTTT

j_gene: TRBJ2-3
d_gene: TRBD2
v_gene: TRBV9
abundance: -
CDR3aa: CASSVLLAGDSGTDTQYF
CDR3nt: TGTGCCAGCAGCGTGTTACTAGCGGGGGATTCAGGCACAGATACGCAGTATTTT

j_gene: TRBJ2-7
d_gene: TRBD1
v_gene: TRBV11-2
abundance: -
CDR3aa: CASSFPGGSYEQYF
CDR3nt: TGTGCCAGCAGCTTCCCAGGGGGCTCCTACGAGCAGTACTTC

j_gene: TRBJ2-3
d_gene: -
v_gene: TRBV19
abundance: once
CDR3aa: CASSTIGTKGTDTQYF
CDR3nt: TGTGCCAGTAGCACCATCGGGACAAAGGGGACAGATACGCAGTATTTT

j_gene: TRBJ1-5
d_gene: TRBD1
v_gene: TRBV28
abundance: few
CDR3aa: CASSRGGGNQPQHF
CDR3nt: TGTGCCAGCAGCCGAGGGGGCGGCAATCAGCCCCAGCATTTT

j_gene: TRBJ1-2
d_gene: -
v_gene: TRBV30
abundance: -
CDR3aa: CAFPTRGWGGYTF
CDR3nt: TGTGCCTTCCCGACCAGAGGGTGGGGTGGCTACACCTTC

j_gene: TRBJ1-1
d_gene: -
v_gene: TRBV6-4
abundance: -
CDR3aa: CASSDGRRVTVGFF
CDR3nt: TGTGCCAGCAGTGACGGAAGGAGGGTGACCGTTGGTTTCTTT

j_gene: TRBJ1-3
d_gene: TRBD1
v_gene: TRBV7-9
abundance: few
CDR3aa: CASSLGQGNTIYF
CDR3nt: TGTGCCAGCAGCTTGGGACAGGGAAACACCATATATTTT

j_gene: TRBJ2-3
d_gene: -
v_gene: TRBV7-7
abundance: -
CDR3aa: CASSRDYLTDTQYF
CDR3nt: TGTGCTAGCAGTCGAGACTACCTCACAGATACGCAGTATTTT

j_gene: TRBJ2-1
d_gene: -
v_gene: TRBV7-2
abundance: -
CDR3aa: CASSPDYNEQFF
CDR3nt: TGTGCCAGCAGCCCAGACTACAATGAGCAGTTCTTC

j_gene: TRBJ2-7
d_gene: -
v_gene: TRBV7-2
abundance: -
CDR3aa: CASSFSQAYEQYF
CDR3nt: TGTGCCAGCAGCTTCAGTCAGGCCTACGAGCAGTACTTC

j_gene: TRBJ2-7
d_gene: TRBD2
v_gene: TRBV18
abundance: -
CDR3aa: CASSPPSSGNYEQYF
CDR3nt: TGTGCCAGCTCACCCCCTTCTAGCGGGAACTACGAGCAGTACTTC

j_gene: TRBJ2-2
d_gene: -
v_gene: TRBV5-1
abundance: -
CDR3aa: CASSLVAGAPPGELFF
CDR3nt: TGCGCCAGCAGCTTGGTGGCAGGGGCGCCCCCCGGGGAGCTGTTTTTT

j_gene: TRBJ1-2
d_gene: -
v_gene: TRBV7-9
abundance: -
CDR3aa: CASSLAPGVYGYTF
CDR3nt: TGTGCCAGCAGCTTAGCTCCAGGCGTCTATGGCTACACCTTC

j_gene: TRBJ2-7
d_gene: -
v_gene: TRBV5-1
abundance: -
CDR3aa: CASSLEGTGSYEQYF
CDR3nt: TGCGCCAGCAGCTTGGAAGGCACCGGGTCCTACGAGCAGTACTTC

j_gene: TRBJ1-1
d_gene: -
v_gene: TRBV7-2
abundance: -
CDR3aa: CASSYMTGGNTEAFF
CDR3nt: TGTGCCAGCAGTTATATGACAGGAGGGAACACTGAAGCTTTCTTT

j_gene: TRBJ1-1
d_gene: -
v_gene: TRBV9
abundance: -
CDR3aa: CASSVVVGVNTEAFF
CDR3nt: TGTGCCAGCAGCGTAGTGGTAGGAGTGAACACTGAAGCTTTCTTT

j_gene: TRBJ2-2
d_gene: -
v_gene: TRBV5-4
abundance: -
CDR3aa: CASSLGRAGTGELFF
CDR3nt: TGTGCCAGCAGCTTGGGGCGGGCGGGAACCGGGGAGCTGTTTTTT

j_gene: TRBJ2-2
d_gene: TRBD1
v_gene: TRBV4-1
abundance: -
CDR3aa: CASSQEGTGNTGELFF
CDR3nt: TGCGCCAGCAGCCAAGAAGGGACAGGGAACACCGGGGAGCTGTTTTTT

j_gene: TRBJ2-7
d_gene: -
v_gene: TRBV4-3
abundance: -
CDR3aa: CASSQDWANSYEQYF
CDR3nt: TGCGCCAGCAGCCAAGATTGGGCCAACTCCTACGAGCAGTACTTC

j_gene: TRBJ2-6
d_gene: -
v_gene: TRBV2
abundance: -
CDR3aa: CASRMTGRANVLTF
CDR3nt: TGTGCCAGCAGGATGACCGGGAGGGCCAACGTCCTGACTTTC

j_gene: TRBJ2-7
d_gene: TRBD1
v_gene: TRBV7-2
abundance: -
CDR3aa: CASSWRTGNEQYF
CDR3nt: TGTGCCAGCAGCTGGAGGACAGGGAACGAGCAGTACTTC

j_gene: TRBJ1-2
d_gene: -
v_gene: TRBV6-6
abundance: -
CDR3aa: CAMRQNYGYTF
CDR3nt: TGTGCCATGAGACAGAATTATGGCTACACCTTC

j_gene: TRBJ2-7
d_gene: -
v_gene: TRBV30
abundance: -
CDR3aa: CAYRANYEQYF
CDR3nt: TGTGCCTACAGGGCTAACTACGAGCAGTACTTC

j_gene: TRBJ1-2
d_gene: TRBD1
v_gene: TRBV25-1
abundance: -
CDR3aa: CASSSGGLYGYTF
CDR3nt: TGTGCCAGCAGTTCAGGGGGCCTATATGGCTACACCTTC

j_gene: TRBJ2-7
d_gene: -
v_gene: TRBV6-5
abundance: -
CDR3aa: CASSLDHGNYEQYF
CDR3nt: TGTGCCAGCAGTCTAGACCACGGGAACTACGAGCAGTACTTC

j_gene: TRBJ2-7
d_gene: TRBD2
v_gene: TRBV27
abundance: -
CDR3aa: CASSLIAGGRGEQYF
CDR3nt: TGTGCCAGCAGTCTTATAGCGGGGGGGCGTGGTGAGCAGTACTTC

j_gene: TRBJ1-1
d_gene: -
v_gene: TRBV7-2
abundance: -
CDR3aa: CASKTYGQIEAFF
CDR3nt: TGTGCCAGCAAAACTTATGGACAGATTGAAGCTTTCTTT

j_gene: TRBJ1-2
d_gene: -
v_gene: TRBV5-4
abundance: -
CDR3aa: CASSFNQGNYGYTF
CDR3nt: TGTGCTAGCAGCTTCAATCAGGGGAACTATGGCTACACCTTC

j_gene: TRBJ2-2
d_gene: -
v_gene: TRBV7-2
abundance: once
CDR3aa: CASSIEREWAGELFF
CDR3nt: TGTGCCAGCAGCATAGAACGGGAGTGGGCCGGGGAGCTGTTTTTT

j_gene: TRBJ1-5
d_gene: -
v_gene: TRBV18
abundance: -
CDR3aa: CASSARDNNQPQHF
CDR3nt: TGTGCCAGCTCCGCGAGGGACAACAATCAGCCCCAGCATTTT

j_gene: TRBJ1-1
d_gene: -
v_gene: TRBV5-6
abundance: few
CDR3aa: CASSSYTEAFF
CDR3nt: TGTGCCAGCAGCTCCTACACTGAAGCTTTCTTT

j_gene: TRBJ2-3
d_gene: TRBD2
v_gene: TRBV7-3
abundance: -
CDR3aa: CASSLYPGLAGKDTDTQYF
CDR3nt: TGTGCCAGCAGCTTATATCCGGGACTAGCGGGGAAAGACACAGATACGCAGTATTTT

j_gene: TRBJ1-5
d_gene: TRBD1
v_gene: TRBV7-2
abundance: once
CDR3aa: CASSGQGGQPQHF
CDR3nt: TGTGCCAGCAGCGGACAGGGCGGCCAGCCCCAGCATTTT

j_gene: TRBJ2-7
d_gene: TRBD1
v_gene: TRBV7-3
abundance: -
CDR3aa: CASSLSRTGKVGPYEQYF
CDR3nt: TGTGCCAGCAGCTTAAGTAGGACAGGGAAAGTTGGGCCGTACGAGCAGTACTTC

j_gene: TRBJ2-3
d_gene: -
v_gene: TRBV6-5
abundance: -
CDR3aa: CASGRDWQGTQYF
CDR3nt: TGTGCCAGCGGCCGGGACTGGCAAGGTACGCAGTATTTT

j_gene: TRBJ1-5
d_gene: TRBD1
v_gene: TRBV7-9
abundance: -
CDR3aa: CASSRTGGGNQPQHF
CDR3nt: TGTGCCAGCAGCCGGACAGGGGGGGGGAATCAGCCCCAGCATTTT

j_gene: TRBJ1-4
d_gene: TRBD1
v_gene: TRBV30
abundance: -
CDR3aa: CAWRPGGAAREKLFF
CDR3nt: TGTGCCTGGAGGCCAGGGGGCGCGGCTCGGGAAAAACTGTTTTTT

j_gene: TRBJ1-5
d_gene: TRBD1
v_gene: TRBV7-2
abundance: -
CDR3aa: CASSSGQGAGSQPQHF
CDR3nt: TGTGCCAGCAGCTCCGGACAGGGGGCCGGGAGTCAGCCCCAGCATTTT

j_gene: TRBJ2-1
d_gene: TRBD2
v_gene: TRBV5-1
abundance: -
CDR3aa: CASSLVAGAYNEQFF
CDR3nt: TGCGCCAGCAGCTTGGTGGCGGGGGCCTACAATGAGCAGTTCTTC

j_gene: TRBJ2-7
d_gene: TRBD2
v_gene: TRBV7-2
abundance: -
CDR3aa: CASSGTSGGASYEQYF
CDR3nt: TGTGCCAGCAGCGGTACTAGCGGGGGGGCCTCCTACGAGCAGTACTTC

j_gene: TRBJ2-7
d_gene: TRBD1
v_gene: TRBV7-9
abundance: -
CDR3aa: CASSLSGQSYEQYF
CDR3nt: TGTGCCAGCAGCTTATCGGGACAGTCCTACGAGCAGTACTTC

j_gene: TRBJ1-3
d_gene: TRBD1
v_gene: TRBV30
abundance: -
CDR3aa: CAWDTGGSSGNTIYF
CDR3nt: TGTGCCTGGGATACAGGGGGCAGCTCTGGAAACACCATATATTTT

j_gene: TRBJ1-6
d_gene: -
v_gene: TRBV9
abundance: -
CDR3aa: CASSVGRGGSPLHF
CDR3nt: TGTGCCAGCAGCGTAGGCAGGGGTGGTTCACCCCTCCACTTT

j_gene: TRBJ1-1
d_gene: -
v_gene: TRBV5-1
abundance: -
CDR3aa: CASSVLTGLDTEAFF
CDR3nt: TGCGCCAGCAGTGTCTTAACAGGGCTCGACACTGAAGCTTTCTTT